This T cell receptor beta chain was recorded in a study of blood T cells in healthy people across ages. Per germline, CDR1 SGHAT and CDR2 FQNNGV. V shed 4 bases and J 0 bases; nucleotides not matched to a gene: 7. This CDR3 region has 17 residues. Caucasian individuals from Russia who were healthy and aged roughly 6 to 95 acted as donors. The second PCR ran roughly 7 to 12 cycles with a sample-barcoded 5' primer and J-beta primers. TCRdb reanalysed the 5' RACE reads using MiXCR and keeps one entry per CDR3 protein. Among some 1.4 million distinct CDR3 sequences, roughly 40% were seen once, and the ten largest hold roughly 7.7%.

What was sequenced was blood. The chain employs TRBV11-2 and TRBJ2-5; 11 nucleotides match TRBD1. The sequence was collected from a woman between 18 and 30 years old in good health. The CDR3 nucleotides read TGTGCCAGCAGCTCCTCCTGGGACAGGGGGTACCAAGAGACCCAGTACTTC. Translating gives CASSSSWDRGYQETQYF.